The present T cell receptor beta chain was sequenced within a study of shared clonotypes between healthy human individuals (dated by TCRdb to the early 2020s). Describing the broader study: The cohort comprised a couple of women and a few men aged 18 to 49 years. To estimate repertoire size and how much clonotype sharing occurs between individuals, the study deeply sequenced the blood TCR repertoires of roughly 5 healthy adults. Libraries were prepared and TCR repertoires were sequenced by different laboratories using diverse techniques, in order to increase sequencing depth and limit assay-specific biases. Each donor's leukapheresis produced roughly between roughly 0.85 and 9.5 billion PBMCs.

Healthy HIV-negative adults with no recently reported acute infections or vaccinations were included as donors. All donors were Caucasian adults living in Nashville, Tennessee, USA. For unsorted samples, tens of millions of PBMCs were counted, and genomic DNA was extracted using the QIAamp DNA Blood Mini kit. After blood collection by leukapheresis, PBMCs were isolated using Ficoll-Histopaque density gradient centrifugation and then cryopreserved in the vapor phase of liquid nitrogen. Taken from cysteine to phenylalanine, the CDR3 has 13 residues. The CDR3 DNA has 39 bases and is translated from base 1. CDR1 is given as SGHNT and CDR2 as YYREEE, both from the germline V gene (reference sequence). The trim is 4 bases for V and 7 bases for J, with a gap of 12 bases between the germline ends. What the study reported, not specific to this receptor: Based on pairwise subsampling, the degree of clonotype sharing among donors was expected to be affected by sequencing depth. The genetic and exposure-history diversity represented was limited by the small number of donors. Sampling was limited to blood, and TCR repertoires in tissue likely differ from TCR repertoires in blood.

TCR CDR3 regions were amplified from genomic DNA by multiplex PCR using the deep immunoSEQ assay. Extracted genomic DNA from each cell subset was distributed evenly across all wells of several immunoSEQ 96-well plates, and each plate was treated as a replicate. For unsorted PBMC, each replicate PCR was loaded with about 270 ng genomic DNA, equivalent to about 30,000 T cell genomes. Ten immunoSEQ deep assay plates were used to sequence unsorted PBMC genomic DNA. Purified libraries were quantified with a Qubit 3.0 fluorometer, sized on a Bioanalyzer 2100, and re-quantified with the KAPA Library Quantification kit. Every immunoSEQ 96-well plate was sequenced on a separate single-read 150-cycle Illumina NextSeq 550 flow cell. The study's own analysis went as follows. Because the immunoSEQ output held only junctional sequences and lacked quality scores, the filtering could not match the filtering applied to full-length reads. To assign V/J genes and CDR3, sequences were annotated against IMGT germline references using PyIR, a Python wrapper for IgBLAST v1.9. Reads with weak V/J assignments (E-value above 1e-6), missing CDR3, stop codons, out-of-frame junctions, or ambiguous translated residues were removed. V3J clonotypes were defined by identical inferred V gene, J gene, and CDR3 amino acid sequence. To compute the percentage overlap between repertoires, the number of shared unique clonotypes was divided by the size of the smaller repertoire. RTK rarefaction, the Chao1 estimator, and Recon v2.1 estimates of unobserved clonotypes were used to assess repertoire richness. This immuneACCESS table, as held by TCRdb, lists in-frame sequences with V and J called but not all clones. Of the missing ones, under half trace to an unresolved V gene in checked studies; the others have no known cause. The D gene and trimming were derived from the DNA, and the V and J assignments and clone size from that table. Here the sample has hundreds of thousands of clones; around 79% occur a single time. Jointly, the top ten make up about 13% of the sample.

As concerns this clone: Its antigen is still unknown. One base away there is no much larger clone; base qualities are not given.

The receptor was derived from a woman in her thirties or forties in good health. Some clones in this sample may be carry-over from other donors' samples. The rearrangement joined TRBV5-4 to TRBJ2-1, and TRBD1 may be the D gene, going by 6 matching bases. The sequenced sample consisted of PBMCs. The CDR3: CASSPRDKNEQFF. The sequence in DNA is TGTGCCAGCAGCCCGAGGGACAAAAATGAGCAGTTCTTC.